The 30 T cell receptor beta chains given below trace back to one sample, sequenced in a study of CD8+CD57+ T cells in acquired aplastic anemia. The authors sequenced patients whose flow cytometry had shown CD8+CD57+ cell expansion. The use of genomic DNA as template underpinned the TCR beta VDJ and CDR3 profiling. MiXCR was run by TCRdb on the reads, yielding one entry per CDR3 protein. The sample has 150,000 to 200,000 distinct CDR3 sequences; about 50% are singletons. The sequenced sample was sorted CD4+, CD8+, or CD8+CD57+ T cells (not recorded which) from PBMCs. The receptors originated from a human donor with aplastic anemia.

This clonotype was observed at least ten times. The gene calls are TRBV6-2 or TRBV6-3 and TRBJ1-1; D is uncertain. Trimming pared 5 bases from V and 4 bases from J, leaving 11 bases between. Germline loops: CDR1 MNHEY, CDR2 SVGEGT. The CDR3 has 13 amino acids. CDR3 bases: TGTGCCAGCAGTGGCCCCGGCCCCACTGAAGCTTTCTTT. As protein: CASSGPGPTEAFF.

V is TRBV4-1 and J is TRBJ2-7, with TRBD1 matching over 7 bases. CDR3 length: 16 residues. V was clipped by 0 bases and J by 9 bases; unmatched bases: 14. CDR1 is MGHRA, CDR2 YSYEKL, per germline. The DNA for the CDR3 is TGCGCCAGCAGCCAAGAAGGGGGCGGCATGGGTTTCGGGCAGTACTTC. This codes for CASSQEGGGMGFGQYF.

The chain carries TRBV30 and TRBJ1-1; 7 bases match TRBD1. This CDR3 is built from 14 residues. Losses at the gene ends were 2 bases for V and 1 base for J; bases not matched to a gene: 4. Germline CDR1 is GTSNPN and CDR2 is SVGIG (reference sequence). CDR3 loop: CAWSTGVGNTEAFF. DNA of the CDR3: TGTGCCTGGAGTACAGGGGTGGGGAACACTGAAGCTTTCTTT.

This clonotype was picked up many times. The V call is TRBV19, the J call TRBJ2-7, with 13 bases lining up with TRBD2. V lost 0 bases, J lost 7 bases, and 12 bases stayed unmatched. This CDR3 spans 18 amino acids. Germline values: CDR1 LNHDA, CDR2 SQIVND (reference sequence). The CDR3 sequence: CASSIEGLAGVPLGEQYF. For the CDR3, the DNA is TGTGCCAGTAGTATAGAAGGACTAGCGGGAGTACCCCTCGGGGAGCAGTACTTC.

This clonotype was seen many times. V and J are TRBV7-2 and TRBJ1-2; the match to TRBD1 covers 8 bases. Germline CDR1 and CDR2: SGHTA and FQGNSA. Trimming removed 1 base from V and 6 bases from J; junction bases left unmatched: 4. The CDR3 has 14 residues. The CDR3 DNA reads as TGTGCCAGCAGCTTAGTCGGACAGGGAGATGGCTACACCTTC. It encodes CASSLVGQGDGYTF.

This chain connects TRBV7-9 to TRBJ1-5; D gene ambiguous. V lost 3 bases and J lost 6, with 9 bases in between. This CDR3 region has 13 residues. The germline V gene has CDR1 SEHNR and CDR2 FQNEAQ (reference sequence). The CDR3 nucleotides are TGTGCCAGCAGCTTGGGTTCAGCTCAGCCCCAGCATTTT. Its translation is CASSLGSAQPQHF.

This clonotype has a handful of counts. The chain uses TRBV19 and TRBJ1-6; no clear D. Germline V gene sequence: CDR1 LNHDA, CDR2 SQIVND (reference sequence). V lost 1 base and J 10 bases, leaving 5 bases between the germline ends. The CDR3 consists of 12 residues. CDR3 in amino acids: CASSIGGSPLHF. DNA for the CDR3: TGTGCCAGTAGTATAGGAGGGTCACCCCTCCACTTT.

The V and J genes are TRBV24-1 and TRBJ2-3, with a possible D match to TRBD2 (5 bases). Germline V CDR1 and CDR2: KGHDR, SFDVKD. The CDR3 is 15 residues long. The V and J ends lost 3 bases and 0 bases respectively, with 9 bases between them. CDR3: CATSDDSVSTDTQYF. In nucleotides, the CDR3 is TGTGCCACCAGTGATGATAGCGTAAGCACAGATACGCAGTATTTT.

The genes are TRBV27 and TRBJ2-7; D is perhaps TRBD1 or TRBD2 (5 bases each). Germline values: CDR1 MNHEY, CDR2 SMNVEV (reference sequence). V lost 4 bases and J lost 3, with 19 bases in between. The CDR3 is made up of 16 amino acids. CDR3 coding DNA: TGTGCCAGCAGTTCCCATAGCACCGGGACCGACTACGAGCAGTACTTC. This translates into CASSSHSTGTDYEQYF.

This clonotype has a handful of counts. A read error may explain this, as a much larger clone is one base away. Here the CDR3 omits its conserved ending phenylalanine or tryptophan, so a read error is the likely source. The CDR3 protein is CASSSGTAYYEQYL. CDR3 DNA: TGTGCCAGCAGCTCCGGGACAGCCTACTACGAGCAGTACCTC. The rearrangement links TRBV5-6 to TRBJ2-7; the match to TRBD1 covers 7 bases. The germline gives CDR1 SGHDT, CDR2 YYEEEE. The junction had 6 bases not matched to a gene; V was cut back by 3 bases and J by 3 bases. There are 14 residues in the CDR3.

The chain employs TRBV2 and TRBJ2-3; the match to TRBD1 covers 11 bases. V was clipped by 7 bases and J by 4 bases; unmatched bases: 13. Looked up from germline, CDR1 is SNHLY and CDR2 is FYNNEI. This CDR3 comprises 17 residues. DNA for the CDR3: TGTGCCAGCATGGGACAGGGGGGATCTAGCGAGTCAGATACGCAGTATTTT. It specifies CASMGQGGSSESDTQYF.

The CDR3 nucleotides are TGTGCCAGCAGCTTAGAAAGGGCCAAAGCTTTCTTT. Its protein product is CASSLERAKAFF. The chain has TRBV7-2 and TRBJ1-1; D is ambiguous. The germline V gene encodes CDR1 SGHTA and CDR2 FQGNSA. This CDR3 spans 12 amino acids. V was trimmed by 1 base and J by 9 bases, leaving 9 bases between them.

The chain is built from TRBV5-6 and TRBJ1-1, with no clear D. There are 17 residues in the CDR3. Between the trimmed V and J ends, which lost 2 bases and 0 bases, there was a span of 17 bases. Germline lookup yields CDR1 SGHDT and CDR2 YYEEEE. CDR3 DNA sequence: TGTGCCAGCAGCTTAGCGCACCCAGGATTCATGAACACTGAAGCTTTCTTT. This translates into CASSLAHPGFMNTEAFF.

The genes are TRBV19 and TRBJ2-5, with D uncertain. Trimming removed 3 bases from V and 7 bases from J, with 9 bases in between. CDR1 and CDR2 (germline): LNHDA, SQIVND (reference sequence). The CDR3 is 12 amino acids. CDR3 in amino acids: CASSIGPGTQYF. DNA of the CDR3: TGTGCCAGTAGTATCGGTCCAGGGACCCAGTACTTC.

This clonotype was seen a few times. It may be a read error: a sequence one base away is much more abundant. CDR3 loop: CASGLSGMTFF. For the CDR3, the DNA is TGTGCCAGCGGTTTATCGGGGATGACTTTCTTT. J is TRBJ1-1 and V is TRBV12-3 or TRBV12-4, with D unresolved. The CDR3 covers 11 residues.

The chain combines TRBV11-2 with TRBJ2-1, with D unclear. V was pared by 6 bases and J by 0 bases, with 12 bases between. The germline CDR1 and CDR2 sequences are SGHAT and FQNNGV. The CDR3 runs to 15 residues. The CDR3 spells CASRPTLSSYNEQFF. The CDR3 DNA is TGTGCCAGCAGACCTACGCTGAGCTCCTACAATGAGCAGTTCTTC.

This clonotype was seen more than once but under ten times. The CDR3 sequence is CAISREGNQPQHF. DNA for the CDR3: TGTGCCATCAGTAGGGAGGGCAATCAGCCCCAGCATTTT. The V call is TRBV10-3, the J call TRBJ1-5; no definite D call. The V end lost 5 bases, the J end lost 2 bases, and 7 bases lay between the germline ends. The CDR3 has 13 amino acids. Germline V lookup: CDR1 ENHRY, CDR2 SYGVKD.

This clonotype has a count of ten or more. V is TRBV15 and J is TRBJ1-1; no reliable D call. This CDR3 is built from 13 residues. The germline V gene encodes CDR1 LNHNV and CDR2 YYDKDF (reference sequence). V gave up 1 base and J gave up 2 bases, with 5 bases separating them. The CDR3 here is CATSRVGNTEAFF. The DNA for the CDR3 is TGTGCCACCAGCAGAGTTGGAAACACTGAAGCTTTCTTT.

The V and J genes are TRBV10-1 and TRBJ2-3; maybe TRBD1 (5 bases). V was trimmed by 9 bases and J by 4 bases, leaving 17 bases between them. Germline V lookup: CDR1 WNHNN, CDR2 SYGVQD (reference sequence). The CDR3 covers 14 residues. The CDR3 is CASSRAGSSDTQYF. The CDR3 coding sequence is TGCGCCAGTTCAAGGGCAGGGTCGTCAGATACGCAGTATTTT.

The chain is built from TRBV24-1 and TRBJ2-5; TRBD1 matches at 8 bases. Germline assignment: CDR1 KGHDR and CDR2 SFDVKD. The CDR3 spans 15 residues. Germline trimming cut 4 bases from V and 4 bases from J; bases unmatched to any gene: 7. CDR3 nucleotides: TGTGCCACCAGTGAAAGGCGCGGACAGGGAGAGACCCAGTACTTC. This codes for CATSERRGQGETQYF.

About this clonotype: Being one base from a much bigger clone, this may be a read error. The chain couples TRBV25-1 to TRBJ2-1, with D perhaps matching TRBD1 (5 bases). The germline V gene encodes CDR1 MGHDK and CDR2 SYGVNS. This CDR3 comprises 14 residues. Trimming took 6 bases from V and 9 from J, leaving 18 bases between them. CDR3 amino acids: CASSRRVLAGEQFF. The CDR3 DNA is TGTGCCAGCAGCCGCAGGGTTCTGGCAGGTGAGCAGTTCTTC.

This clonotype was counted a few times. This chain joins TRBV20-1 and TRBJ2-7, with 7 bases lining up with TRBD1. J gave up 4 bases and V 2 bases, and 5 bases lay outside the gene matches. Germline V gene data show CDR1 as DFQATT and CDR2 as SNEGSKA (reference sequence). This CDR3 has 13 residues. CDR3 sequence (DNA): TGCAGTGCTAGAACAGGGGAAGGATACGAGCAGTACTTC. This sequence encodes CSARTGEGYEQYF.

This clonotype was seen repeatedly, ten times or more. The rearrangement links TRBV29-1 to TRBJ2-5; 8 positions match TRBD2. The CDR3 contains 13 residues. From germline, CDR1 is SQVTM and CDR2 ANQGSEA. With V trimmed by 3 bases and J by 5 bases, 5 bases remained unmatched. CDR3 nucleotides: TGCAGCGTTGACGGGAGGGACGGGGAGACCCAGTACTTC. Its translation is CSVDGRDGETQYF.

The rearrangement uses TRBV7-4 and TRBJ2-7; 8 bases align to TRBD1. Germline values: CDR1 SGHVT, CDR2 SQSDAQ. This CDR3 region has 14 residues. J lost 5 bases, V lost 4 bases, and 7 bases had no gene match. The CDR3 loop is CASSSRQGHDEQYF. The CDR3 nucleotides read TGTGCCAGCAGCTCCCGACAGGGGCACGACGAGCAGTACTTC. Complete variable domain (other parts from reference TRBV7-4 and TRBJ2-7): GAGVSQSPRYKVAKRGRDVALRCDSISGHVTLYWYRQTLGQGSEVLTYSQSDAQRDKSGRPSGRFSAERPERSVSTLKIQRTEQGDSAVYLCASSSRQGHDEQYFGPGTRLTVT.

The genes are TRBV7-9 and TRBJ2-5; the match to TRBD1 covers 7 bases. The germline gives CDR1 SEHNR, CDR2 FQNEAQ (reference sequence). This CDR3 has 15 residues. V lost 1 base to trimming and J lost 4 bases; unmatched junction nucleotides: 6. The CDR3 DNA sequence: TGTGCCAGCAGCTTAGAGAGGACAGGTGGAGAGACCCAGTACTTC. It encodes CASSLERTGGETQYF.

This clonotype appeared many times. The chain uses TRBV24-1 and TRBJ2-5; tentative D call: TRBD1 (6 bases). The germline V and J ends were trimmed by 2 bases and 4 bases, with 7 bases remaining between them. Germline CDR1 is KGHDR and CDR2 is SFDVKD. The CDR3 consists of 13 residues. In DNA form, the CDR3 reads TGTGCCACCAGTGATTGGGACACAGAGACCCAGTACTTC. Protein: CATSDWDTETQYF.

This clonotype has at least ten counts. This sequence joins TRBV13 and TRBJ1-1; 7 nucleotides agree with TRBD1. In germline, CDR1 is PRHDT, CDR2 FYEKMQ (reference sequence). V was clipped by 5 bases and J by 2 bases; unmatched bases: 8. CDR3 length: 15 residues. CDR3: CASSQTWTGNTEAFF. Here the CDR3 DNA reads TGTGCCAGCAGCCAGACCTGGACAGGAAACACTGAAGCTTTCTTT. Looking up the rest from reference TRBV13 and TRBJ1-1 gives the full variable domain: AAGVIQSPRHLIKEKRETATLKCYPIPRHDTVYWYQQGPGQDPQFLISFYEKMQSDKGSIPDRFSAQQFSDYHSELNMSSLELGDSALYFCASSQTWTGNTEAFFGQGTRLTVV.

In this sample, this clonotype turned up many times. The V gene is TRBV25-1, the J gene TRBJ2-1; 8 bases map to TRBD2. V was clipped by 4 bases and J by 6 bases; unmatched bases: 8. Germline lookup yields CDR1 MGHDK and CDR2 SYGVNS. This CDR3 is 15 amino acids long. The CDR3 DNA reads as TGTGCCAGCAGTGGGGCTAGCGGGCCTCCCAATGAGCAGTTCTTC. This codes for CASSGASGPPNEQFF.

With respect to this clonotype: Relative to the germline gene, one junction end is altered; a read error may explain this. The V call is TRBV20-1, the J call TRBJ2-3; 9 bases fit TRBD2. CDR1 is DFQATT and CDR2 is SNEGSKA in the germline V gene (reference sequence). The CDR3 consists of 17 residues. The CDR3 spells CSARGGYSGSGRDTRYF. The CDR3 nucleotides are TGCAGTGCTAGAGGGGGGTATAGCGGGAGTGGTAGAGATACGCGGTATTTT.

The V gene is TRBV12-5, the J gene TRBJ2-1; 9 bases align to TRBD1. Germline-derived CDR1 and CDR2 are LGHNT and FRNRAP. V shed 1 base, J shed 8 bases, and the junction held 12 bases outside the gene matches. The CDR3 covers 17 residues. The CDR3 protein is CASGLGLGTGSSDEQFF. In nucleotides, the CDR3 is TGTGCTAGTGGTTTGGGGCTCGGGACAGGGTCATCGGATGAGCAGTTCTTC. The whole variable domain, remainder taken from reference TRBV12-5 and TRBJ2-1, is DARVTQTPRHKVTEMGQEVTMRCQPILGHNTVFWYRQTMMQGLELLAYFRNRAPLDDSGMPKDRFSAEMPDATLATLKIQPSEPRDSAVYFCASGLGLGTGSSDEQFFGPGTRLTVL.